This TCR beta chain was documented in a study of blood T cell repertoires in COVID-19. Across the study: Whether acute or convalescent, the COVID-19 samples came from the United States, Italy and Spain.

Repertoires were generated with immunoSEQ multiplex PCR, while TCRdb's copy carries only in-frame clones and drops some. There are roughly 100,000 clones in the sample; 76% occur only once, and 5% to 8% lies in the top ten. Germline V gene sequence: CDR1 LGHDT, CDR2 YNNKEL (reference sequence). The V end was cut by 4 bases, the J end by 1 base, with 7 bases between. The CDR3 length is 13 residues. The sequencing input was peripheral blood. The V gene is TRBV3-1 (or the pseudogene TRBV3-2), the J gene TRBJ1-2, with no clear D. This TCR was sampled from a man at least 80 years old with COVID-19, enrolled during active disease. The CDR3, as DNA: TGTGCCAGCAGCCTTCAATTTAACTATGGCTACACCTTC. This codes for CASSLQFNYGYTF.